This T cell receptor beta chain is drawn from a study of a mutant IDH1 vaccine in newly diagnosed glioma. Study information: Vaccination was launched 4-6 weeks after radiotherapy alone, or with temozolomide cycles. Treated individuals were around 60% male and approximately 38% female, averaging about 42 years of age. Notes on the study in general: The study observed vaccine-induced immune responses in roughly 95% of patients.

The method was immunoSEQ multiplex PCR; TCRdb's version includes in-frame clones alone and lacks a portion of them. The table includes under 95,000 clones, roughly 90% detected once. Trimming removed 3 bases from V and 3 bases from J; junction bases left unmatched: 1. This CDR3 has 13 residues. From germline, CDR1 is LNHNV and CDR2 YYDKDF (reference sequence). Described time point: week 5, during vaccination. Vaccination comprised doses that each held 300 ug of mutant IDH1 20-mer peptide, plus topical imiquimod. Worth noting for this clone: What it recognizes is unknown.

This TCR was sampled from a woman between 50 and 59 years old with glioma. This sequence joins TRBV15 and TRBJ1-1; 7 nucleotides align to TRBD1. Specimen: PBMCs, collected from a glioma patient whose treatment included an IDH1 peptide vaccine. CDR3 nucleotides: TGTGCCACCAGCAGCGACAGGGACACTGAAGCTTTCTTT. Protein sequence: CATSSDRDTEAFF.